This T cell receptor beta chain was sequenced for a study of blood T cell repertoires in COVID-19. Germline CDR1 and CDR2: SGHRS and YFSETQ. With 0 bases clipped from V and 5 bases from J, the junction kept 8 bases outside the gene matches. CDR3 size: 17 residues. Generated by immunoSEQ multiplex PCR, the TCRdb table keeps only in-frame clones and is missing some. The table has roughly 100,000 clones, approximately 81% seen once. The receptor was derived from an older man with acute or convalescent COVID-19. The source material was peripheral blood. The V gene is TRBV5-1, the J gene TRBJ2-1; 10 bases map to TRBD2. DNA for the CDR3: TGCGCCAGCAGCTTGGCCGAGGGACTAGCGACGAACAATGAGCAGTTCTTC. Residues: CASSLAEGLATNNEQFF.